This T cell receptor beta chain was found in a study of T cell responses to AZD1222 COVID-19 vaccine. With regard to this clone: Antigen: not known.

Only in-frame clones appear in the TCRdb table, and some are missing; sequencing was by immunoSEQ multiplex PCR. The data show 100,000 or so clones, with roughly nine tenths seen just once and under 3.5% held by the top ten. V shed 4 bases and J shed 0 bases, with 11 bases lying between them. The CDR3 is made up of 15 amino acids. Germline V CDR1 and CDR2: SGHKS, YYEKEE (reference sequence). General study points: The study found Spike-specific TCR breadth and depth rose after two AZD1222 doses.

The sample in question was peripheral blood, obtained on day 0 of AZD1222 vaccination. This TCR derives from an adult in good health. The chain joins TRBV5-5 to TRBJ1-3, with D tentatively TRBD1 (6 bases). This chain's CDR3 is CASSLDRPSGNTIYF. For the CDR3, the DNA is TGTGCCAGCAGCCTTGACAGGCCCTCTGGAAACACCATATATTTT.